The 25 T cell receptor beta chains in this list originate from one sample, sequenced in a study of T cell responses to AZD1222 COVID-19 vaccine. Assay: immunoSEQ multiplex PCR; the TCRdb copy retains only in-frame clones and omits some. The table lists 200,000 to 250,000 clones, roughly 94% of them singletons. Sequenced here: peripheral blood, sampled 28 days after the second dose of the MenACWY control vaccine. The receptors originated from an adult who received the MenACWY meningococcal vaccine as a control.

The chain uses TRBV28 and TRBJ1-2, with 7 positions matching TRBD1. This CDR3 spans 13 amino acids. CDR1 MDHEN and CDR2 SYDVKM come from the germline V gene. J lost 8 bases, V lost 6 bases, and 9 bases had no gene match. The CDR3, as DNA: TGTGCCAGCAGATTCACAGGGGTGTACGGCTACACCTTC. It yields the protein CASRFTGVYGYTF.

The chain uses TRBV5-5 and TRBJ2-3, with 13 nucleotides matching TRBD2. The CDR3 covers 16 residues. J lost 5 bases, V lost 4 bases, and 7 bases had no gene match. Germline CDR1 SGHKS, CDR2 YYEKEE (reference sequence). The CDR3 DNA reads TGTGCCAGCAGCCGCGGACTAGCGGGAGAGGGAGATACGCAGTATTTT. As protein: CASSRGLAGEGDTQYF.

The CDR3 sequence is CASSGIESSYNEQFF. CDR3 in DNA: TGCGCCAGCAGCGGGATTGAGAGCTCCTACAATGAGCAGTTCTTC. The chain has TRBV5-1 and TRBJ2-1; D gene unclear. Between the trimmed V and J ends, which lost 4 bases and 0 bases, there was a span of 11 bases. This CDR3 has 15 amino acids. Germline lookup yields CDR1 SGHRS and CDR2 YFSETQ.

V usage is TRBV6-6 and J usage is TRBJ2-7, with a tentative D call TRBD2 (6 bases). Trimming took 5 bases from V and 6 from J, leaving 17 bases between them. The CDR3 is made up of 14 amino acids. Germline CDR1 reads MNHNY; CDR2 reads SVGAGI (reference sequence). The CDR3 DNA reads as TGTGCCAGCAGTGCGGGGACCGCTCTGGGCGAGCAGTACTTC. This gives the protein CASSAGTALGEQYF.

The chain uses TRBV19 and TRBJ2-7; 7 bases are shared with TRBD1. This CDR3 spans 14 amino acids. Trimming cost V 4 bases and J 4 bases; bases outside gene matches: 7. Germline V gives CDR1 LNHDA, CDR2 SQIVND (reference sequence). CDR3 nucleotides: TGTGCCAGTAGTACTACCGGGACAGTGTACGAGCAGTACTTC. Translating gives CASSTTGTVYEQYF.

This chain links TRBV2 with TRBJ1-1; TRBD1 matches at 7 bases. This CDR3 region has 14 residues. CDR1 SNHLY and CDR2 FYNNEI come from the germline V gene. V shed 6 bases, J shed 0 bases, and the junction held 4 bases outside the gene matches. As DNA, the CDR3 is TGTGCCAGCAGGGACAGGCCCCTGAACACTGAAGCTTTCTTT. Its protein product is CASRDRPLNTEAFF.

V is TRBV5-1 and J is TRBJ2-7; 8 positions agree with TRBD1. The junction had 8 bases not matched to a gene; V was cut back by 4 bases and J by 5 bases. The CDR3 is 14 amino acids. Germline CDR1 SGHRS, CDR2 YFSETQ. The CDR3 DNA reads TGCGCCAGCAGCAAGAGACAGGGGTCCCACGAGCAGTACTTC. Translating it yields CASSKRQGSHEQYF. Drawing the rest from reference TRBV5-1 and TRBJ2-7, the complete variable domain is KAGVTQTPRYLIKTRGQQVTLSCSPISGHRSVSWYQQTPGQGLQFLFEYFSETQRNKGNFPGRFSGRQFSNSRSEMNVSTLELGDSALYLCASSKRQGSHEQYFGPGTRLTVT.

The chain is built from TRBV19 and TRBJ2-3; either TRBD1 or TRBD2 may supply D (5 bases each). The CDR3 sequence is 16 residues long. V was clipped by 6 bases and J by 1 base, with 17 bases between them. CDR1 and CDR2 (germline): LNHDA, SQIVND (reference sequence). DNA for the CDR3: TGTGCCAGTAGCAACGGGGCCCTTCGGGGCACAGATACGCAGTATTTT. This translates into CASSNGALRGTDTQYF.

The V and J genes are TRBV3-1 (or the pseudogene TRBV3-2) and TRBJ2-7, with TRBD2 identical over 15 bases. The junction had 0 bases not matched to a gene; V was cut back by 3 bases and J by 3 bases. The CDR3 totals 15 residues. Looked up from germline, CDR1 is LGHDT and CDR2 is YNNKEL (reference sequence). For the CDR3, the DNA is TGTGCCAGCAGCCAGGGACTAGCGGGAGGCTACGAGCAGTACTTC. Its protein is CASSQGLAGGYEQYF.

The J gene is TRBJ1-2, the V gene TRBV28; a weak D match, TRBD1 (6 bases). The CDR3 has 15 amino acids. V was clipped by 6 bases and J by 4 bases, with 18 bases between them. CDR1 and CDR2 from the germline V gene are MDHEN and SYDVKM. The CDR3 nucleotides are TGTGCCAGCAGAGCAACAGGGTCCTTTAGCTATGGCTACACCTTC. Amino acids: CASRATGSFSYGYTF.

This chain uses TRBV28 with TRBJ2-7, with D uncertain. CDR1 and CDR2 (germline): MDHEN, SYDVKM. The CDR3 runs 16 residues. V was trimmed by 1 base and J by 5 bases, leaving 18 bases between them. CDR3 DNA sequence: TGTGCCAGCAGTTTATCGGTCAGTGCAGGATTCGACGAGCAGTACTTC. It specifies CASSLSVSAGFDEQYF.

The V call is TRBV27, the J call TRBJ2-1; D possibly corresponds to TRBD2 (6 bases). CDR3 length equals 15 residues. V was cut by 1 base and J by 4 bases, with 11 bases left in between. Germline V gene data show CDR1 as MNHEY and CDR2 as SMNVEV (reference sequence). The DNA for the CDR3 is TGTGCCAGCAGTTTATTACGGGAGACGTACAATGAGCAGTTCTTC. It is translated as CASSLLRETYNEQFF.

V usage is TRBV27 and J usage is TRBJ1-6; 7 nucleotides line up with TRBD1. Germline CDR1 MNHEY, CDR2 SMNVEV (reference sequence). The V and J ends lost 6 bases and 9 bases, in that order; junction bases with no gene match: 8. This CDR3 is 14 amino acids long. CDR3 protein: CASRDGTVSSPLHF. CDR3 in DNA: TGTGCCAGCAGAGACGGGACAGTAAGTTCACCCCTCCACTTT.

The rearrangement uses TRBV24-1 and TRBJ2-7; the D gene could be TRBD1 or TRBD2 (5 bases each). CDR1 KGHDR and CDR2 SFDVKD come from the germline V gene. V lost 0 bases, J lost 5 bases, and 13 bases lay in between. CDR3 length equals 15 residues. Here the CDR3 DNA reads TGTGCCACCAGTGATTTGTGGGGGAAGGACGACGAGCAGTACTTC. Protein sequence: CATSDLWGKDDEQYF.

The CDR3 reads CASSQGIHSYGYTF. The CDR3 coding sequence is TGTGCCAGCAGCCAGGGCATCCATTCCTACGGCTACACCTTC. This chain connects TRBV3-1 (or the pseudogene TRBV3-2) to TRBJ1-2; no clear D. The CDR3 is 14 amino acids. Germline CDR1 LGHDT, CDR2 YNNKEL (reference sequence). V shed 3 bases and J shed 8 bases, with 16 bases lying between them.

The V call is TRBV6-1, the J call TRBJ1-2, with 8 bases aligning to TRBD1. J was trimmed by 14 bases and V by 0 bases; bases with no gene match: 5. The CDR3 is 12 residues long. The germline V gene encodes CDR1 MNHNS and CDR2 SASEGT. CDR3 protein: CASSEARTGRTF. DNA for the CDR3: TGTGCCAGCAGTGAAGCTAGGACAGGGAGGACCTTC.

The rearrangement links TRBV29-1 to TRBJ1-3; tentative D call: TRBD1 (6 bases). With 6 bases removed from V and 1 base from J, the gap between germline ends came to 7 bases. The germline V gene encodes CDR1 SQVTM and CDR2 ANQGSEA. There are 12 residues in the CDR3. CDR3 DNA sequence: TGCAGCGTAGGGGGATCTGGAAACACCATATATTTT. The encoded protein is CSVGGSGNTIYF.

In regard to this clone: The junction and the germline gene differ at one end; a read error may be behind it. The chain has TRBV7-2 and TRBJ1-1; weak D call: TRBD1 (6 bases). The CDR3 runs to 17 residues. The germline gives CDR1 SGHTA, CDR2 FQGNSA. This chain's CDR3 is CASSLDYRQGMKTEAFF. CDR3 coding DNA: TGTGCCAGCAGCTTAGATTACCGGCAGGGGATGAAGACTGAAGCTTTCTTT. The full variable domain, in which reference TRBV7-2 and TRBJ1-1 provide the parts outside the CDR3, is GAGVSQSPSNKVTEKGKDVELRCDPISGHTALYWYRQSLGQGLEFLIYFQGNSAPDKSGLPSDRFSAERTGGSVSTLTIQRTQQEDSAVYLCASSLDYRQGMKTEAFFGQGTRLTVV.

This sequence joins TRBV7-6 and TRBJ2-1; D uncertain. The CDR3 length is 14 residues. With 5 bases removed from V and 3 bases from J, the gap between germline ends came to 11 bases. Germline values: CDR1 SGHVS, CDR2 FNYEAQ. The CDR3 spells CASSPGRLYNEQFF. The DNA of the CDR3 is TGTGCCAGCAGCCCTGGACGCCTCTACAATGAGCAGTTCTTC.

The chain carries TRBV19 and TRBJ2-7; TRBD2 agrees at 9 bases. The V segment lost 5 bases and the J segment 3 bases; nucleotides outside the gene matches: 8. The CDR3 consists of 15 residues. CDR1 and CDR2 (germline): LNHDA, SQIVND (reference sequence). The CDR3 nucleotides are TGTGCCAGTAGTCCCCTCGGGACTAGCAGCTACGAGCAGTACTTC. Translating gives CASSPLGTSSYEQYF.

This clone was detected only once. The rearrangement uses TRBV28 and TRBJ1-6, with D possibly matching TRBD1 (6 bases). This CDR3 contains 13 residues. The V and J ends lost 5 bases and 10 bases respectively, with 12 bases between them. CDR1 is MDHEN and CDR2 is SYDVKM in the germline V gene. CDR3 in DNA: TGTGCCAGCAGTGTTCAGGGACAATCACCCCTCCACTTT. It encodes CASSVQGQSPLHF.

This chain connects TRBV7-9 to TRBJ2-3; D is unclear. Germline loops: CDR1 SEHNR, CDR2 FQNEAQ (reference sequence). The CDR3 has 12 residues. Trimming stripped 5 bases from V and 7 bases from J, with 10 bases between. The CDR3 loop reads CASSRNVNTQYF. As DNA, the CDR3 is TGTGCCAGCAGCCGCAACGTAAATACGCAGTATTTT.

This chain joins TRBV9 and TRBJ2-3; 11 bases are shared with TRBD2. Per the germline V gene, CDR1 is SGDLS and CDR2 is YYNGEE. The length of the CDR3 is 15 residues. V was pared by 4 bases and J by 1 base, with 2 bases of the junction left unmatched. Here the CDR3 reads CASSPTSGGTDTQYF. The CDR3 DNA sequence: TGTGCCAGCAGCCCGACTAGCGGGGGCACAGATACGCAGTATTTT. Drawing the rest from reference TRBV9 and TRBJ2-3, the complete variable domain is DSGVTQTPKHLITATGQRVTLRCSPRSGDLSVYWYQQSLDQGLQFLIQYYNGEERAKGNILERFSAQQFPDLHSELNLSSLELGDSALYFCASSPTSGGTDTQYFGPGTRLTVL.

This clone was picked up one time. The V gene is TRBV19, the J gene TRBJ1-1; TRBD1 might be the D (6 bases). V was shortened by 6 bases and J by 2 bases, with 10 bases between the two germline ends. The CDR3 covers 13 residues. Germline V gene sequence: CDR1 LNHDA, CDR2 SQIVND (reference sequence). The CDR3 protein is CASSAQGNTEAFF. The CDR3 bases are TGTGCCAGTAGCGCACAGGGAAACACTGAAGCTTTCTTT. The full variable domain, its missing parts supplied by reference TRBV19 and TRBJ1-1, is DGGITQSPKYLFRKEGQNVTLSCEQNLNHDAMYWYRQDPGQGLRLIYYSQIVNDFQKGDIAEGYSVSREKKESFPLTVTSAQKNPTAFYLCASSAQGNTEAFFGQGTRLTVV.

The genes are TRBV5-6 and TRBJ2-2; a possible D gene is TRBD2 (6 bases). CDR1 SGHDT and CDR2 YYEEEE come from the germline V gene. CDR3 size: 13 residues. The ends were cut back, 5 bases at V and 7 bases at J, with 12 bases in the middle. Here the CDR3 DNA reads TGTGCCAGCAGACGTCGGGAGTTCGGGGAGCTGTTTTTT. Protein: CASRRREFGELFF.